Each of the 15 T cell receptor beta chains below was sequenced from the same sample in a study of Graves' ophthalmopathy and Graves' hyperthyroidism. From RNA, the CDR3 regions of TCR beta chains were amplified and sequenced. An initial RT-PCR round employing HTBI primers preceded a second-round multiplex PCR. From the multiplex PCR reads, TCRdb called clonotypes with MiXCR, one entry per CDR3 protein. The sample has roughly 170,000 distinct CDR3 sequences, around 39% seen once. Sequencing used peripheral blood. These receptors originate from a man aged 30 to 45 with Graves' ophthalmopathy.

This clonotype was observed many times. This chain joins TRBV6-5 and TRBJ2-7; weak D call: TRBD1 (6 bases). Germline CDR1 is MNHEY and CDR2 is SVGAGI. CDR3 length equals 16 residues. Between the trimmed V and J ends, which lost 0 bases and 2 bases, there was a span of 14 bases. CDR3 sequence (DNA): TGTGCCAGCAGTTACTCCACGGGACACTACCCCTACGAGCAGTACTTC. Its translation is CASSYSTGHYPYEQYF.

This clonotype has ten or more counts. The chain links TRBV6-1 to TRBJ2-7; 9 nucleotides line up with TRBD2. The CDR3 has 15 residues. Germline assignment: CDR1 MNHNS and CDR2 SASEGT. The J segment lost 0 bases and the V segment lost 2 bases, leaving 2 bases of the junction unmatched. CDR3 amino acids: CASSELAGSSYEQYF. CDR3 in DNA: TGTGCCAGCAGTGAACTAGCGGGAAGCTCCTACGAGCAGTACTTC.

This clonotype was picked up a small number of times. V and J are TRBV6-2 or TRBV6-3 and TRBJ2-7; D unresolved. The V gene's germline CDR1 is MNHEY and CDR2 SVGEGT. The V end was cut by 7 bases, the J end by 1 base, with 5 bases between. The CDR3 totals 11 residues. DNA of the CDR3: TGTGCCAGCACCCCTTCCTACGAGCAGTACTTC. This translates into CASTPSYEQYF.

This chain uses TRBV28 with TRBJ2-4, with a weak D call TRBD1 (6 bases). This CDR3 is built from 16 residues. Trimming pared 10 bases from V and 2 bases from J, leaving 21 bases between. The germline gives CDR1 MDHEN, CDR2 SYDVKM. CDR3 sequence reads: CATSRPTGFTKNIQYF. CDR3 DNA sequence: TGTGCCACCAGCAGACCCACAGGGTTTACCAAAAACATTCAGTACTTC. The whole variable domain, filled in from reference TRBV28 and TRBJ2-4, reads DVKVTQSSRYLVKRTGEKVFLECVQDMDHENMFWYRQDPGLGLRLIYFSYDVKMKEKGDIPEGYSVSREKKERFSLILESASTNQTSMYLCATSRPTGFTKNIQYFGAGTRLSVL.

This clonotype was recorded at least ten times. This chain links TRBV19 with TRBJ1-1, with D perhaps TRBD1 (6 bases). The CDR3 loop spans 15 amino acids. V lost 7 bases to trimming and J lost 1 base, with 16 bases between them. Germline V CDR1 and CDR2: LNHDA, SQIVND (reference sequence). The chain's CDR3 is CASTDPYRENTEAFF. The CDR3 nucleotides read TGTGCCAGTACCGACCCTTACAGGGAGAACACTGAAGCTTTCTTT.

In its sample, this clonotype was seen once. This chain links TRBV10-3 with TRBJ1-2; D remains unclear. Germline lookup yields CDR1 ENHRY and CDR2 SYGVKD. The CDR3 totals 11 residues. V lost 7 bases, J lost 8 bases, and 11 bases lay in between. The CDR3 nucleotides are TGTGCCATCACCGGCTTGGGGGGCTACACCTTC. Encoded protein: CAITGLGGYTF.

This sequence joins TRBV27 and TRBJ2-7; 12 bases agree with TRBD2. The CDR3 contains 15 residues. V lost 2 bases and J lost 3; bases outside the gene matches: 2. Germline V gene sequence: CDR1 MNHEY, CDR2 SMNVEV (reference sequence). CDR3 loop: CASSLMGLAGYEQYF. Here the CDR3 DNA reads TGTGCCAGCAGTTTAATGGGACTAGCGGGCTACGAGCAGTACTTC.

This clonotype was counted ten times or more. V usage is TRBV12-3 or TRBV12-4 and J usage is TRBJ2-2; D is uncertain. The CDR3 consists of 14 residues. The ends were cut back, 9 bases at V and 2 bases at J, with 13 bases in the middle. The CDR3 loop reads CASTLTENTGELFF. In nucleotides, the CDR3 is TGTGCCAGTACACTAACGGAAAACACCGGGGAGCTGTTTTTT.

The chain has TRBV12-3 or TRBV12-4 and TRBJ2-5, with 7 bases matching TRBD2. The V segment lost 4 bases and the J segment 4 bases; nucleotides outside the gene matches: 6. This CDR3 region has 14 residues. The CDR3 protein is CASSSGLVGETQYF. In nucleotides, the CDR3 is TGTGCCAGCAGTTCTGGACTAGTGGGAGAGACCCAGTACTTC.

The chain recombines TRBV12-3 or TRBV12-4 with TRBJ2-5; no definite D call. The ends were cut back, 5 bases at V and 4 bases at J, with 11 bases in the middle. CDR3 length equals 13 residues. The CDR3, as DNA: TGTGCCAGCAGTCCCCGAGCAGGAGAGACCCAGTACTTC. Its translation is CASSPRAGETQYF.

The CDR3 coding sequence is TGCAGTGCTACACCGACAGACTATGGCTACACCTTC. It is translated as CSATPTDYGYTF. V gene TRBV20-1 combines with J gene TRBJ1-2; D perhaps matches TRBD1 (5 bases). The length of the CDR3 is 12 residues. V lost 4 bases and J 3 bases, leaving 9 bases between the germline ends. Looked up from germline, CDR1 is DFQATT and CDR2 is SNEGSKA (reference sequence).

The V gene is TRBV7-2, the J gene TRBJ1-2, with D perhaps matching TRBD1 (5 bases). The CDR3 runs 14 residues. The germline CDR1 and CDR2 sequences are SGHTA and FQGNSA. With 8 bases removed from V and 2 bases from J, the gap between germline ends came to 15 bases. The CDR3 is CASGSKGVNYGYTF. In nucleotides, the CDR3 is TGTGCCAGCGGATCTAAAGGGGTGAACTATGGCTACACCTTC.

This clonotype has ten or more counts. The genes are TRBV28 and TRBJ2-7; TRBD1 matches at 9 bases. Trimming took 11 bases from V and 3 from J; bases not matched to a gene: 5. This CDR3 region has 12 residues. Germline V gene data show CDR1 as MDHEN and CDR2 as SYDVKM. CDR3 in amino acids: CAPGQGNYEQYF. CDR3 DNA sequence: TGTGCCCCCGGACAGGGGAACTACGAGCAGTACTTC.

The rearrangement links TRBV6-1 to TRBJ1-6; 7 bases align to TRBD1. Per the germline V gene, CDR1 is MNHNS and CDR2 is SASEGT. After removal of 6 bases from V and 14 bases from J, the junction contained 7 bases not matched to a gene. The CDR3 sequence is 12 residues long. The CDR3 DNA is TGTGCCAGCAGGGAATCGGACAGGTCCCTCCACTTT. This gives the protein CASRESDRSLHF.

This clonotype occurred many times. The V and J genes are TRBV7-3 and TRBJ2-2, with TRBD2 matching over 8 bases. Germline values: CDR1 SGHTA, CDR2 FQGTGA. The CDR3 covers 19 residues. Unmatched junction bases numbered 18, after V lost 4 bases and J lost 5 bases. The CDR3 DNA is TGTGCCAGCAGCTCCCCCGCGGGAGGATCCCTAAGGGGGACCGGGGAGCTGTTTTTT. Amino acid sequence: CASSSPAGGSLRGTGELFF.